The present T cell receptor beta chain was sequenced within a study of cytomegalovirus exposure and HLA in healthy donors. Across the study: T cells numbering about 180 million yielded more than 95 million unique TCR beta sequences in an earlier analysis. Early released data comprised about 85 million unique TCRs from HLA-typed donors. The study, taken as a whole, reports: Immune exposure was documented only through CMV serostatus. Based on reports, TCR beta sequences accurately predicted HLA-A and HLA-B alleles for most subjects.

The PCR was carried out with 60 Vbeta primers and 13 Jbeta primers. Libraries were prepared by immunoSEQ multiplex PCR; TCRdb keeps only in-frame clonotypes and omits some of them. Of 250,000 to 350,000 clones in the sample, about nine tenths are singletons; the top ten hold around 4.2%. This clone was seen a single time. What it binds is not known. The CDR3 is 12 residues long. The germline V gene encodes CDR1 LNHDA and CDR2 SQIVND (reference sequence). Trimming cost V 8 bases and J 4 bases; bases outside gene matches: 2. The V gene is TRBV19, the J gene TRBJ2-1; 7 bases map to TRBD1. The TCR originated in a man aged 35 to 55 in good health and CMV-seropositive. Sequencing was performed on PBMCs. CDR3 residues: CASWDRYNEQFF. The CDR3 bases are TGTGCCAGTTGGGACAGATACAATGAGCAGTTCTTC.